These 30 T cell receptor beta chains were all obtained from the same sample, sequenced in a study of OX40 agonist ivuxolimab in advanced cancers. The data were produced by immunoSEQ multiplex PCR, yet TCRdb's version contains in-frame clones alone and is incomplete. The sample yields about 68,000 clones, approximately 87% seen once. The specimen was CD4+ or CD8+ T cells sorted from blood, collected in a trial of the OX40 agonist ivuxolimab. These receptors came from an adult with an advanced solid tumor such as melanoma, head and neck, liver or kidney cancer.

The chain uses TRBV5-1 and TRBJ1-1; D call uncertain. V gave up 0 bases and J gave up 1 base, with 7 bases separating them. Germline assignment: CDR1 SGHRS and CDR2 YFSETQ. The CDR3 is made up of 14 amino acids. The CDR3 nucleotides are TGCGCCAGCAGCTTGGCCAGGCAGAACACTGAAGCTTTCTTT. Its translation: CASSLARQNTEAFF. Full variable domain (missing parts from reference TRBV5-1 and TRBJ1-1): KAGVTQTPRYLIKTRGQQVTLSCSPISGHRSVSWYQQTPGQGLQFLFEYFSETQRNKGNFPGRFSGRQFSNSRSEMNVSTLELGDSALYLCASSLARQNTEAFFGQGTRLTVV.

The gene calls are TRBV6-5 and TRBJ2-6, with unresolved D. V gave up 4 bases and J gave up 4 bases, with 8 bases separating them. CDR3 length equals 14 residues. Germline CDR1 reads MNHEY; CDR2 reads SVGAGI. The DNA for the CDR3 is TGTGCCAGCAGTTCCGCCACCGGGGCCAACGTCCTGACTTTC. It codes for CASSSATGANVLTF.

The CDR3 protein is CASSFGETQYF. The CDR3 DNA is TGTGCCAGCAGCTTCGGGGAGACCCAGTACTTC. The V and J genes are TRBV7-9 and TRBJ2-5; no definite D call. The CDR3 length is 11 residues. V was pared by 3 bases and J by 5 bases, with 4 bases between. The germline gives CDR1 SEHNR, CDR2 FQNEAQ (reference sequence).

The chain combines TRBV7-9 with TRBJ1-1; D not certain. V shed 2 bases and J shed 0 bases, with 4 bases lying between them. This CDR3 contains 13 residues. The germline V gene encodes CDR1 SEHNR and CDR2 FQNEAQ (reference sequence). CDR3 DNA sequence: TGTGCCAGCAGCTTACAAGTGAACACTGAAGCTTTCTTT. It translates to CASSLQVNTEAFF.

As concerns this clone: A junction end diverges from the germline sequence, so it may reflect a read error. The chain's CDR3 is CASSQSPIRPHETF. CDR3 nucleotides: TGCGCCAGCAGCCAGAGCCCGATTAGGCCCCACGAGACGTTC. The chain joins TRBV4-3 to TRBJ2-7, with D hard to call. The germline V gene has CDR1 LGHNA and CDR2 YSLEER. The CDR3 is made up of 14 amino acids.

This chain uses TRBV11-2 with TRBJ2-4, with no clear D. Germline lookup yields CDR1 SGHAT and CDR2 FQNNGV. This CDR3 region has 15 residues. The ends were cut back, 2 bases at V and 4 bases at J, with 12 bases in the middle. The CDR3 DNA follows: TGTGCCAGCAGCTTACTTGGGCAACAGAAAAACATTCAGTACTTC. Its translation is CASSLLGQQKNIQYF.

This chain joins TRBV20-1 and TRBJ2-4; the D is unclear. Per germline, CDR1 DFQATT and CDR2 SNEGSKA (reference sequence). This CDR3 comprises 11 residues. V was cut by 5 bases and J by 5 bases, with 7 bases left in between. The CDR3 loop is CSASRENIQYF. The CDR3 DNA follows: TGCAGTGCTTCAAGAGAAAACATTCAGTACTTC.

The rearrangement uses TRBV5-6 and TRBJ2-7; D is unresolved. Germline V lookup: CDR1 SGHDT, CDR2 YYEEEE. This CDR3 is 14 amino acids long. The V end was cut by 2 bases, the J end by 2 bases, with 11 bases between. The CDR3 loop is CASSFEGGPYEQYF. The CDR3 region has the DNA TGTGCCAGCAGCTTTGAAGGCGGACCCTACGAGCAGTACTTC.

The CDR3 coding sequence is TGCGCCAGCAGCCAAGAACAGAATTCACCCCTCCACTTT. It translates to CASSQEQNSPLHF. The genes are TRBV4-3 and TRBJ1-6; D is uncertain. Looked up from germline, CDR1 is LGHNA and CDR2 is YSLEER. V was pared by 0 bases and J by 7 bases, with 4 bases between. This CDR3 spans 13 amino acids.

The genes are TRBV7-2 and TRBJ1-1; unclear D gene. Looked up from germline, CDR1 is SGHTA and CDR2 is FQGNSA. Trimming took 2 bases from V and 3 from J, leaving 7 bases between them. The CDR3 runs to 13 residues. The CDR3 DNA reads as TGTGCCAGCAGCTTATATGGGTACACTGAAGCTTTCTTT. Its protein is CASSLYGYTEAFF.

This clone has just one count. The V gene is TRBV5-1, the J gene TRBJ1-1, with unresolved D. Germline-derived CDR1 and CDR2 are SGHRS and YFSETQ. With 4 bases removed from V and 11 bases from J, the gap between germline ends came to 21 bases. The CDR3 has 14 amino acids. CDR3 protein: CASSMDGPPDEAFF. The CDR3, as DNA: TGCGCCAGCAGCATGGACGGGCCCCCTGATGAGGCTTTCTTT.

The chain carries TRBV7-2 and TRBJ1-5; D is ambiguous. The CDR3 runs 17 residues. Trimming shortened V by 1 base and J by 9 bases, and 22 bases separated the two germline ends. Germline assignment: CDR1 SGHTA and CDR2 FQGNSA. CDR3 sequence reads: CASSLVARESGLMPQHF. The CDR3 DNA reads TGTGCCAGCAGCTTAGTCGCCCGAGAATCGGGTTTAATGCCCCAGCATTTT.

The V gene is TRBV19, the J gene TRBJ2-7, with a weak D call TRBD1 (6 bases). The CDR3 loop spans 15 amino acids. The germline CDR1 and CDR2 sequences are LNHDA and SQIVND (reference sequence). The ends were cut back, 4 bases at V and 0 bases at J, with 13 bases in the middle. CDR3 coding DNA: TGTGCCAGTAGTAGCGTCCAGGGGAGCTCCTACGAGCAGTACTTC. Its protein is CASSSVQGSSYEQYF.

The rearrangement uses TRBV10-3 and TRBJ1-5; tentative D call: TRBD1 (5 bases). Germline V CDR1 and CDR2: ENHRY, SYGVKD. The CDR3 contains 14 residues. V was cut by 4 bases and J by 6 bases, with 13 bases left in between. The CDR3 nucleotides are TGTGCCATCAGTGTAGACAGTGTTGGTCAGCCCCAGCATTTT. It specifies CAISVDSVGQPQHF.

This clone was counted between two and nine times. The chain uses TRBV27 and TRBJ2-2; 9 bases agree with TRBD2. Germline CDR1 reads MNHEY; CDR2 reads SMNVEV (reference sequence). The ends lost 2 bases at V and 4 bases at J; junction bases unmatched: 5. This CDR3 has 16 amino acids. The CDR3 bases are TGTGCCAGCAGTTTAGAGCTAGCGGGGAGCACCGGGGAGCTGTTTTTT. Translating it yields CASSLELAGSTGELFF.

The chain is built from TRBV29-1 and TRBJ1-1; D is ambiguous. V was trimmed by 4 bases and J by 0 bases, leaving 9 bases between them. This CDR3 contains 13 residues. CDR1 is SQVTM, CDR2 ANQGSEA, per germline. The CDR3 loop reads CSVVLHMNTEAFF. The CDR3 coding sequence is TGCAGCGTTGTACTGCACATGAACACTGAAGCTTTCTTT.

J is TRBJ1-2 and V is TRBV7-2, with 7 bases lining up with TRBD1. V dropped 5 bases and J dropped 7; count of bases not matched to a gene: 13. The V gene's germline CDR1 is SGHTA and CDR2 FQGNSA. This CDR3 is built from 15 residues. For the CDR3, the DNA is TGTGCCAGCAGCCATGGGGGACAGAGAAAATCTGGCTACACCTTC. Translation gives CASSHGGQRKSGYTF.

The rearrangement joins TRBV7-6 to TRBJ2-7; D may be TRBD1 or TRBD2 (6 bases each). V lost 5 bases and J lost 2, with 19 bases in between. This CDR3 contains 16 residues. Germline lookup yields CDR1 SGHVS and CDR2 FNYEAQ. The chain's CDR3 is CASSPGRGTTPYEQYF. DNA of the CDR3: TGTGCCAGCAGCCCGGGTCGGGGGACAACTCCCTACGAGCAGTACTTC.

The chain uses TRBV18 and TRBJ1-6; TRBD1 matches 7 bases. V lost 6 bases to trimming and J lost 6 bases; unmatched junction nucleotides: 8. The CDR3 extends over 15 amino acids. Germline CDR1 is KGHSH and CDR2 is LQKENI. The CDR3 DNA reads as TGTGCCAGCTCCCGGACAGGAAACATTAATTCACCCCTCCACTTT. Translation: CASSRTGNINSPLHF.

This clone was detected only once. V and J are TRBV7-3 and TRBJ1-1, with D unclear. The V gene's germline CDR1 is SGHTA and CDR2 FQGTGA. The V end was cut by 1 base, the J end by 2 bases, with 5 bases between. The CDR3 length is 13 residues. DNA for the CDR3: TGTGCCAGCAGCTTAAGGGAAAACACTGAAGCTTTCTTT. Its translation: CASSLRENTEAFF.

This clone appeared a single time. The chain combines TRBV6-6 with TRBJ2-1, with 9 bases identical to TRBD2. Looked up from germline, CDR1 is MNHNY and CDR2 is SVGAGI (reference sequence). The CDR3 spans 14 residues. V lost 6 bases, J lost 2 bases, and 2 bases stayed unmatched. The CDR3 here is CASSPSGAYNEQFF. CDR3 DNA: TGTGCCAGCAGCCCTAGCGGGGCCTACAATGAGCAGTTCTTC.

J is TRBJ1-3 and V is TRBV4-3, with D maybe TRBD1 (6 bases). Trimming took off 0 bases at V and 2 bases at J, with 11 bases between the two ends. This CDR3 spans 16 amino acids. Germline V lookup: CDR1 LGHNA, CDR2 YSLEER. CDR3 nucleotide sequence: TGCGCCAGCAGCCAAGATATGGGGGCGACTGGAAACACCATATATTTT. Amino acid sequence: CASSQDMGATGNTIYF.

The rearrangement joins TRBV27 to TRBJ1-1, with 8 positions matching TRBD1. J lost 0 bases, V lost 5 bases, and 2 bases had no gene match. The CDR3 loop spans 14 amino acids. Germline assignment: CDR1 MNHEY and CDR2 SMNVEV (reference sequence). CDR3 in amino acids: CASSARGLNTEAFF. CDR3 DNA sequence: TGTGCCAGCAGTGCCAGGGGGCTGAACACTGAAGCTTTCTTT.

This chain joins TRBV10-3 and TRBJ1-2; 8 nucleotides match TRBD1. The CDR3 is 16 residues long. The V and J ends lost 6 bases and 3 bases, in that order; junction bases with no gene match: 12. Germline assignment: CDR1 ENHRY and CDR2 SYGVKD. CDR3 bases: TGTGCCATCAGCGGACAGGGCTTACTTCCCTACTATGGCTACACCTTC. Encoded protein: CAISGQGLLPYYGYTF.

The V and J genes are TRBV2 and TRBJ2-7; D unresolved. There are 12 residues in the CDR3. Deletions cut 5 bases from V and 4 bases from J, with 9 bases between. Germline-derived CDR1 and CDR2 are SNHLY and FYNNEI. The CDR3 reads CASSSAWYEQYF. The CDR3 coding sequence is TGTGCCAGCAGTTCCGCCTGGTACGAGCAGTACTTC.

The genes are TRBV18 and TRBJ2-5, with D unclear. Germline V CDR1 and CDR2: KGHSH, LQKENI. V was pared by 4 bases and J by 3 bases, with 12 bases between. The CDR3 contains 14 residues. CDR3 sequence: CASSLNHGEETQYF. CDR3 DNA: TGTGCCAGCTCACTAAACCATGGGGAAGAGACCCAGTACTTC.

The chain carries TRBV19 and TRBJ1-5; tentatively, D is TRBD1 (5 bases). V was pared by 6 bases and J by 2 bases, with 14 bases between. The CDR3 contains 15 residues. CDR1 LNHDA and CDR2 SQIVND come from the germline V gene (reference sequence). The CDR3 loop reads CASRVPGSGNQPQHF. As DNA, the CDR3 is TGTGCCAGTAGGGTTCCAGGGTCGGGCAATCAGCCCCAGCATTTT. Variable domain in full (rest from reference TRBV19 and TRBJ1-5): DGGITQSPKYLFRKEGQNVTLSCEQNLNHDAMYWYRQDPGQGLRLIYYSQIVNDFQKGDIAEGYSVSREKKESFPLTVTSAQKNPTAFYLCASRVPGSGNQPQHFGDGTRLSIL.

The CDR3 spells CASSLKGEETQYF. In nucleotides, the CDR3 is TGTGCCAGCAGCTTGAAGGGGGAAGAGACCCAGTACTTC. The chain employs TRBV5-4 and TRBJ2-5; D is possibly TRBD1 (6 bases). This CDR3 has 13 amino acids. V shed 1 base and J shed 3 bases, with 7 bases lying between them. The germline gives CDR1 SGHNT, CDR2 YYREEE (reference sequence). The full variable domain, rest sourced from reference TRBV5-4 and TRBJ2-5, is ETGVTQSPTHLIKTRGQQVTLRCSSQSGHNTVSWYQQALGQGPQFIFQYYREEENGRGNFPPRFSGLQFPNYSSELNVNALELDDSALYLCASSLKGEETQYFGPGTRLLVL.

V gene TRBV10-3 combines with J gene TRBJ2-3, with 13 bases identical to TRBD2. The length of the CDR3 is 16 residues. V gave up 2 bases and J gave up 2 bases; unmatched junction bases: 1. CDR1 and CDR2 from the germline V gene are ENHRY and SYGVKD. For the CDR3, the DNA is TGTGCCATCAGTGAGGGACTAGCGGGGGCCACAGATACGCAGTATTTT. It codes for CAISEGLAGATDTQYF.

This chain joins TRBV18 and TRBJ1-3; D might be TRBD1 (6 bases). Deletions cut 1 base from V and 4 bases from J, with 11 bases between. The CDR3 totals 15 residues. Germline V gene sequence: CDR1 KGHSH, CDR2 LQKENI. The CDR3, as DNA: TGTGCCAGCTCACCACAGCAGGGGCAAGGAAACACCATATATTTT. Its translation: CASSPQQGQGNTIYF.